This TCR beta chain derives from a study of cytotoxic CD8 clonotypes in ibrutinib-treated CLL. Whole-study findings and limits: Circulating CD8+ T-cell counts were tracked by baseline clonality, which exceeded that of age-matched healthy donors.

A note on this clone: As yet, its antigen is unknown.

Only in-frame clones appear in the TCRdb table, and some are missing; sequencing was by immunoSEQ multiplex PCR. The sample yields about 39,000 clones, around 63% seen once. Losses at the gene ends were 4 bases for V and 6 bases for J; bases not matched to a gene: 4. CDR3 length: 15 amino acids. CDR1 and CDR2 from the germline V gene are SGHTA and FQGNSA. The specimen comprised PBMCs, sampled at disease progression, from a patient treated with ibrutinib. The receptor was isolated from a human donor with chronic lymphocytic leukemia. This chain links TRBV7-2 with TRBJ2-1; 12 bases agree with TRBD2. This chain's CDR3 is CASSSKLAGGNEQFF. CDR3 DNA: TGTGCCAGCAGCTCCAAACTAGCGGGAGGCAATGAGCAGTTCTTC. The full variable domain, with the rest looked up from reference TRBV7-2 and TRBJ2-1, is GAGVSQSPSNKVTEKGKDVELRCDPISGHTALYWYRQSLGQGLEFLIYFQGNSAPDKSGLPSDRFSAERTGGSVSTLTIQRTQQEDSAVYLCASSSKLAGGNEQFFGPGTRLTVL.